This TCR beta chain was profiled in a study of regulatory T cells in long-lasting Graves disease. This clonotype was seen at least ten times. Relying on iRepertoire HTBI primers and Arm-PCR of CDR3 regions, the team built TCR beta libraries. TCRdb reanalysed the multiplex PCR reads using MiXCR and keeps one entry per CDR3 protein. Of roughly 400,000 distinct CDR3 sequences detected, less than 25% appear once; the ten largest clones hold 20%. J lost 6 bases, V lost 0 bases, and 4 bases had no gene match. This CDR3 spans 13 amino acids. CDR1 is DFQATT and CDR2 is SNEGSKA in the germline V gene (reference sequence). The time point denotes: persistent/refractory GD, antithyroid drugs over 5 years with positive TRAb. Generation of the TCR library employed RNA extracted from PBMCs.

The material sequenced was peripheral blood mononuclear cells (PBMCs), taken when the disease was refractory, from a patient treated with antithyroid drugs. This sequence joins TRBV20-1 and TRBJ2-5; 7 bases are a match to TRBD1. The sequence derives from a female donor with Graves disease. This CDR3 reads CSAREWDSQTQYF. CDR3 nucleotides: TGCAGTGCTAGAGAGTGGGACAGTCAGACCCAGTACTTC.